These 30 T cell receptor beta chains were all obtained from the same sample, sequenced in a study of persistence of HIV-infected CD4 T cells (dated by TCRdb to about 2020). The immunoSEQ hsTCRB assay version 4, run in survey mode, was used to sequence TCRbeta repertoires from genomic DNA. Sourced from immuneACCESS, this table was stored by TCRdb with only in-frame sequences that have V and J called. A share of the clones is absent; for the studies checked, an unresolved V gene accounts for under half, and the remainder has no known explanation. The sample profile shows roughly 41,000 clones; approximately 90% of them were found once. Approximately 1.3% of the sample is taken by the ten largest. The sample's treatment or condition label is to be understood as: suppressive antiretroviral therapy. As a nonspecific positive control representing the CD4+ T cell repertoire, the cells were stimulated with anti-CD3/anti-CD28 magnetic beads. Sorting of responding CD4+ T cells was based on upregulation of both CD40 ligand and CD69.

These receptors have no known antigen. The specimen was CD4+ T cells sorted from PBMCs after approximately 20-hour stimulation, collected from a patient who received antiretroviral therapy. The cell subset or site label for this specimen denotes: CD40L+CD69+ CD4 T cells responding to anti-CD3/anti-CD28 beads, representing the overall repertoire. These receptors were taken from an adult man with HIV who was CMV-seropositive.

The chain couples TRBV6-5 to TRBJ1-1; D unclear. The V end lost 6 bases, the J end lost 7 bases, and 12 bases lay between the germline ends. The length of the CDR3 is 12 residues. Germline CDR1 MNHEY, CDR2 SVGAGI. This chain's CDR3 is CASRGSVGEAFF. DNA for the CDR3: TGTGCCAGCAGGGGTTCGGTAGGTGAAGCTTTCTTT.

In its sample, this clone was seen a few times. The chain combines TRBV18 with TRBJ1-1, with D hard to call. This CDR3 spans 13 amino acids. Trimming left V 6 bases short and J 1 base short, with 9 bases between. The germline gives CDR1 KGHSH, CDR2 LQKENI. The CDR3 DNA follows: TGTGCCAGCTCCTCGTGGCAGAACACTGAAGCTTTCTTT. Amino acid sequence: CASSSWQNTEAFF.

The chain has TRBV18 and TRBJ1-5; D ambiguous. Germline loops: CDR1 KGHSH, CDR2 LQKENI. Trimming cost V 3 bases and J 0 bases, with 3 bases left between them. The CDR3 is 13 amino acids. The CDR3 loop is CASSPDSNQPQHF. The CDR3, as DNA: TGTGCCAGCTCACCGGATAGCAATCAGCCCCAGCATTTT.

V usage is TRBV19 and J usage is TRBJ1-2; no clear D. The CDR3 is made up of 13 amino acids. Germline V lookup: CDR1 LNHDA, CDR2 SQIVND (reference sequence). Trimming cost V 3 bases and J 4 bases, with 9 bases left between them. This CDR3 reads CASSMQVTYGYTF. The CDR3 nucleotides are TGTGCCAGTAGTATGCAGGTAACCTATGGCTACACCTTC.

A single count supports this clone. The CDR3 reads CASSPEGLRGTDTQYF. The CDR3 nucleotides read TGTGCCAGCAGCCCTGAGGGACTCCGAGGGACAGATACGCAGTATTTT. The gene calls are TRBV4-2 and TRBJ2-3, with D possibly TRBD2 on 6 matching bases. There are 16 residues in the CDR3. Trimming took 4 bases from V and 3 from J, leaving 17 bases between them. Germline V gene sequence: CDR1 LGHNA, CDR2 YNFKEQ.

The chain joins TRBV13 to TRBJ2-2; possibly TRBD2 for D (6 bases). Looked up from germline, CDR1 is PRHDT and CDR2 is FYEKMQ (reference sequence). The CDR3 is 16 amino acids. V was shortened by 6 bases and J by 8 bases, with 22 bases between the two germline ends. CDR3 nucleotides: TGTGCCAGCAGTTTCTACGGGACTCTAGAATCTGGGGAGCTGTTTTTT. Amino acids: CASSFYGTLESGELFF.

The chain links TRBV28 to TRBJ1-5; D is undetermined. CDR1 and CDR2 (germline): MDHEN, SYDVKM. The CDR3 runs 13 residues. Trimming cost V 2 bases and J 9 bases, with 11 bases left between them. The CDR3 loop reads CASSLDGISPQHF. The DNA of the CDR3 is TGTGCCAGCAGTTTAGATGGGATTTCGCCCCAGCATTTT.

The rearrangement links TRBV2 to TRBJ2-7; D uncertain. The V end was cut by 3 bases, the J end by 5 bases, with 14 bases between. The CDR3 covers 14 residues. Germline assignment: CDR1 SNHLY and CDR2 FYNNEI. The CDR3 spells CASSERQRLNEQYF. The CDR3 DNA follows: TGTGCCAGCAGTGAGAGGCAGCGACTGAACGAGCAGTACTTC. Drawing the rest from reference TRBV2 and TRBJ2-7, the complete variable domain is EPEVTQTPSHQVTQMGQEVILRCVPISNHLYFYWYRQILGQKVEFLVSFYNNEISEKSEIFDDQFSVERPDGSNFTLKIRSTKLEDSAMYFCASSERQRLNEQYFGPGTRLTVT.

The chain uses TRBV5-6 and TRBJ1-2, with D possibly matching TRBD1 (5 bases). This CDR3 contains 13 residues. Trimming shortened V by 0 bases and J by 2 bases, and 5 bases separated the two germline ends. Germline V gene data show CDR1 as SGHDT and CDR2 as YYEEEE. CDR3 residues: CASSLDRNYGYTF. In DNA, the CDR3 is TGTGCCAGCAGCTTGGACAGGAACTATGGCTACACCTTC. Combining the CDR3 with reference TRBV5-6 and TRBJ1-2 gives the whole variable domain DAGVTQSPTHLIKTRGQQVTLRCSPKSGHDTVSWYQQALGQGPQFIFQYYEEEERQRGNFPDRFSGHQFPNYSSELNVNALLLGDSALYLCASSLDRNYGYTFGSGTRLTVV.

The chain joins TRBV6-5 to TRBJ1-5; 9 bases are shared with TRBD1. Trimming removed 5 bases from V and 6 bases from J; junction bases left unmatched: 8. The germline V gene has CDR1 MNHEY and CDR2 SVGAGI. The CDR3 consists of 15 residues. Written as DNA, the CDR3 is TGTGCCAGCAGTAGAGGGGGACAGGGTGCTCAGCCCCAGCATTTT. Protein product: CASSRGGQGAQPQHF.

The chain joins TRBV2 to TRBJ2-3; 9 bases line up with TRBD1. J was trimmed by 10 bases and V by 6 bases; bases with no gene match: 8. This CDR3 has 13 residues. Germline V gives CDR1 SNHLY, CDR2 FYNNEI. In DNA form, the CDR3 reads TGTGCCAGCAGCACATTAGACAGGGGGGCGCAGTATTTT. This sequence encodes CASSTLDRGAQYF.

The chain carries TRBV27 and TRBJ2-7; 9 bases are shared with TRBD1. Germline V gives CDR1 MNHEY, CDR2 SMNVEV (reference sequence). This CDR3 comprises 14 residues. V dropped 5 bases and J dropped 3; count of bases not matched to a gene: 5. In nucleotides, the CDR3 is TGTGCCAGCAGTGTACAGGGGGCCCTCTACGAGCAGTACTTC. It encodes CASSVQGALYEQYF.

V is TRBV14 and J is TRBJ2-7; 7 bases align to TRBD1. The V segment lost 2 bases and the J segment 3 bases; nucleotides outside the gene matches: 7. The germline V gene has CDR1 SGHDN and CDR2 FVKESK. The CDR3 totals 15 residues. The CDR3 spells CASSQQQGVGYEQYF. The CDR3 nucleotides are TGTGCCAGCAGCCAACAGCAGGGGGTTGGCTACGAGCAGTACTTC.

The chain combines TRBV18 with TRBJ2-7, with D possibly matching TRBD1 (6 bases). V gave up 5 bases and J gave up 4 bases, with 18 bases separating them. This CDR3 contains 15 residues. Germline CDR1 reads KGHSH; CDR2 reads LQKENI. The CDR3 sequence: CASSFYQGMKYEQYF. CDR3 bases: TGTGCCAGCTCATTTTATCAGGGGATGAAATACGAGCAGTACTTC.

This clone was detected only once. The J gene is TRBJ1-5, the V gene TRBV5-5; no definite D call. V was cut by 0 bases and J by 4 bases, with 11 bases left in between. Germline V gene data show CDR1 as SGHKS and CDR2 as YYEKEE (reference sequence). The CDR3 has 15 residues. DNA of the CDR3: TGTGCCAGCAGCTTGGTAGGGCGCAGAAATCAGCCCCAGCATTTT. As protein: CASSLVGRRNQPQHF.

The rearrangement joins TRBV7-9 to TRBJ1-2, with D tentatively TRBD1 (5 bases). The CDR3 is 14 amino acids. Germline lookup yields CDR1 SEHNR and CDR2 FQNEAQ (reference sequence). Trimming removed 2 bases at V and 6 bases at J, with 13 bases between. The CDR3 loop reads CASSLQGVTDGYTF. CDR3 nucleotide sequence: TGTGCCAGCAGCTTACAGGGAGTCACCGATGGCTACACCTTC.

This chain connects TRBV25-1 to TRBJ2-7; TRBD1 is a possible D gene (5 bases). V shed 6 bases and J shed 0 bases, with 9 bases lying between them. The CDR3 covers 13 residues. Germline V gene sequence: CDR1 MGHDK, CDR2 SYGVNS. Written as DNA, the CDR3 is TGTGCCAGCAGGATGACAGCCTCCTACGAGCAGTACTTC. Amino acid sequence: CASRMTASYEQYF.

This clone was seen only once. The chain employs TRBV30 and TRBJ2-3; tentative D call: TRBD1 (5 bases). The germline gives CDR1 GTSNPN, CDR2 SVGIG (reference sequence). The CDR3 is 14 amino acids. Trimming shortened V by 2 bases and J by 5 bases, and 14 bases separated the two germline ends. CDR3 in DNA: TGTGCCTGGAGTCCAGGACACCAAAAAGATACGCAGTATTTT. Residues: CAWSPGHQKDTQYF.

The chain is built from TRBV9 and TRBJ2-2; D call uncertain. The V gene's germline CDR1 is SGDLS and CDR2 YYNGEE. The CDR3 length is 14 residues. Trimming shortened V by 3 bases and J by 2 bases, and 8 bases separated the two germline ends. The CDR3 loop reads CASSAAENTGELFF. DNA for the CDR3: TGTGCCAGCAGCGCAGCTGAAAACACCGGGGAGCTGTTTTTT.

This chain connects TRBV27 to TRBJ2-5, with D perhaps TRBD1 (6 bases). CDR3 size: 16 residues. The V end lost 3 bases, the J end lost 5 bases, and 19 bases lay between the germline ends. CDR1 MNHEY and CDR2 SMNVEV come from the germline V gene (reference sequence). The CDR3 coding sequence is TGTGCCAGCAGTTTCCAAGGGGGTACAGGGTCGGAGACCCAGTACTTC. Translated, it gives CASSFQGGTGSETQYF.

This clone showed up just a few times. The chain combines TRBV6-5 with TRBJ2-7; D is undetermined. The CDR3 is 11 amino acids. The ends were cut back, 2 bases at V and 6 bases at J, with 5 bases in the middle. Germline values: CDR1 MNHEY, CDR2 SVGAGI. In DNA form, the CDR3 reads TGTGCCAGCAGTTACAGGTCCGAGCAGTACTTC. This translates into CASSYRSEQYF.

This clone was seen a few times. V is TRBV19 and J is TRBJ2-1; 7 bases align to TRBD1. Trimming at V came to 5 bases and at J to 5 bases, leaving 6 bases not matched to a gene. Germline V gene data show CDR1 as LNHDA and CDR2 as SQIVND (reference sequence). This CDR3 contains 14 residues. CDR3 DNA: TGTGCCAGTAGTGCGGCAGGGGGAAACAATGAGCAGTTCTTC. Its translation: CASSAAGGNNEQFF.

The chain carries TRBV10-3 and TRBJ1-2; 12 positions agree with TRBD1. The J segment lost 6 bases and the V segment lost 2 bases, leaving 4 bases of the junction unmatched. Germline assignment: CDR1 ENHRY and CDR2 SYGVKD. The CDR3 has 15 amino acids. The CDR3 is CAISEPGQGADGYTF. CDR3 nucleotide sequence: TGTGCCATCAGTGAGCCGGGACAGGGGGCGGATGGCTACACCTTC.

The chain carries TRBV5-1 and TRBJ1-1; TRBD1 matches 8 bases. The CDR3 has 13 residues. Germline trimming cut 5 bases from V and 5 bases from J; bases unmatched to any gene: 5. Looked up from germline, CDR1 is SGHRS and CDR2 is YFSETQ. CDR3 sequence: CASSQGARTEAFF. The CDR3 region has the DNA TGCGCCAGCAGTCAGGGGGCCCGTACTGAAGCTTTCTTT. The full variable domain, completed using reference TRBV5-1 and TRBJ1-1, is KAGVTQTPRYLIKTRGQQVTLSCSPISGHRSVSWYQQTPGQGLQFLFEYFSETQRNKGNFPGRFSGRQFSNSRSEMNVSTLELGDSALYLCASSQGARTEAFFGQGTRLTVV.

This clone turned up a few times. The chain joins TRBV18 to TRBJ1-3; D gene unclear. V was cut by 3 bases and J by 0 bases, with 9 bases left in between. Germline CDR1 is KGHSH and CDR2 is LQKENI. The CDR3 is 15 amino acids. This CDR3 is CASSPQQRSGNTIYF. CDR3 nucleotide sequence: TGTGCCAGCTCACCCCAACAACGCTCTGGAAACACCATATATTTT.

J is TRBJ2-2 and V is TRBV7-2; 11 nucleotides line up with TRBD2. Trimming cost V 2 bases and J 5 bases; bases outside gene matches: 7. This CDR3 has 17 residues. Germline CDR1 is SGHTA and CDR2 is FQGNSA. CDR3 sequence (DNA): TGTGCCAGCAGCTTATCCCTAGCGGGAGGTGGGACCGGGGAGCTGTTTTTT. Its translation is CASSLSLAGGGTGELFF.

The rearrangement uses TRBV2 and TRBJ1-5; weak D call: TRBD1 (5 bases). Trimming took off 0 bases at V and 5 bases at J, with 14 bases between the two ends. CDR1 and CDR2 (germline): SNHLY, FYNNEI. This CDR3 is built from 16 residues. Here the CDR3 reads CASSEAGAGWDQPQHF. CDR3 nucleotide sequence: TGTGCCAGCAGTGAAGCAGGGGCAGGGTGGGATCAGCCCCAGCATTTT.

This rearrangement joins TRBV6-4 to TRBJ2-1; perhaps D is TRBD1 or TRBD2 (5 bases each). V lost 6 bases and J 0 bases, leaving 12 bases between the germline ends. CDR3 size: 15 residues. CDR1 MRHNA and CDR2 SNTAGT come from the germline V gene. The CDR3 coding sequence is TGTGCCAGCAGCAGGGACCCCACCTCCTACAATGAGCAGTTCTTC. Translating gives CASSRDPTSYNEQFF.

This chain joins TRBV6-5 and TRBJ2-7; D could derive from TRBD1 or TRBD2 (5 bases each). The V end lost 7 bases, the J end lost 0 bases, and 13 bases lay between the germline ends. Per germline, CDR1 MNHEY and CDR2 SVGAGI. The CDR3 covers 14 residues. CDR3 DNA sequence: TGTGCCAGCAAGACCGGGGCCCTCTCCTACGAGCAGTACTTC. As protein: CASKTGALSYEQYF.

The chain links TRBV15 to TRBJ2-7; 13 positions agree with TRBD2. Per the germline V gene, CDR1 is LNHNV and CDR2 is YYDKDF (reference sequence). The CDR3 is made up of 16 amino acids. Trimming cost V 1 base and J 6 bases; bases outside gene matches: 6. This CDR3 is CATSRGLAGGRGEQYF. The DNA for the CDR3 is TGTGCCACCAGCAGAGGACTAGCGGGAGGCCGGGGCGAGCAGTACTTC.